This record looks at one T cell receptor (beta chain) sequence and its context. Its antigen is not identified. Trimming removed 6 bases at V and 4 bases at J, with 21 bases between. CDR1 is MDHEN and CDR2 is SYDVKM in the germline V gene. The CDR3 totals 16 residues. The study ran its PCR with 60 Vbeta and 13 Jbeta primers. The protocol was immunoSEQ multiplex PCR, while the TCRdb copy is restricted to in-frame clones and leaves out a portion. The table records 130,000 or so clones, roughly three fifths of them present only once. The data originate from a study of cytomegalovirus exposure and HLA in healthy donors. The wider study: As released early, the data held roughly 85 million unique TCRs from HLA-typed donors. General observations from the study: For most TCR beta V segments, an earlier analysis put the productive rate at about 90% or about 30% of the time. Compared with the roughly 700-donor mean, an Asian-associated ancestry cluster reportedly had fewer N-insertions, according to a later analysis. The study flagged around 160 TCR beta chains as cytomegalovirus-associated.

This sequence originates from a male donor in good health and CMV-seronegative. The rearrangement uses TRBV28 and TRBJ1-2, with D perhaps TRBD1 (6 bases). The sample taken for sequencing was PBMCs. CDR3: CASSPGGGPTFYGYTF. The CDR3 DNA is TGTGCCAGCAGCCCCGGGGGGGGCCCTACCTTCTATGGCTACACCTTC.